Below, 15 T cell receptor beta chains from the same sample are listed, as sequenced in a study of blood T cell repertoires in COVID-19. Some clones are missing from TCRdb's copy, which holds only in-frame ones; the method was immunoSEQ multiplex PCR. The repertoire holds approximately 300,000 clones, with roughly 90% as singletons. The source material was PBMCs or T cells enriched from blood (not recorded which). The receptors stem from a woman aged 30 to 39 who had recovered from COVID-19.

CDR3 sequence reads: CATSDFPGEEQYF. The DNA of the CDR3 is TGTGCCACCAGTGATTTCCCCGGGGAAGAGCAGTACTTC. The chain recombines TRBV24-1 with TRBJ2-7, with D perhaps TRBD2 (5 bases). Germline V gene sequence: CDR1 KGHDR, CDR2 SFDVKD. V was cut by 1 base and J by 7 bases, with 10 bases left in between. The CDR3 has 13 amino acids.

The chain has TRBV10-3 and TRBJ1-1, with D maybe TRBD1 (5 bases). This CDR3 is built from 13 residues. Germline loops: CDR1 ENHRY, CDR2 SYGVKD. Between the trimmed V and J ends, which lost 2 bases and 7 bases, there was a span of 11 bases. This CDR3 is CAISERGGGEAFF. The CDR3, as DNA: TGTGCCATCAGTGAGCGGGGGGGAGGTGAAGCTTTCTTT.

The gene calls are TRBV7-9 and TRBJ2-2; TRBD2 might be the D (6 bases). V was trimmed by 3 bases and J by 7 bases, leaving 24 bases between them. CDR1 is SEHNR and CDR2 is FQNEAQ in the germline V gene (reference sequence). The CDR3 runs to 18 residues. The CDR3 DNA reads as TGTGCCAGCAGCTTTGAATTAATCAGGGACTTCGGTAACGGGGAGCTGTTTTTT. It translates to CASSFELIRDFGNGELFF.

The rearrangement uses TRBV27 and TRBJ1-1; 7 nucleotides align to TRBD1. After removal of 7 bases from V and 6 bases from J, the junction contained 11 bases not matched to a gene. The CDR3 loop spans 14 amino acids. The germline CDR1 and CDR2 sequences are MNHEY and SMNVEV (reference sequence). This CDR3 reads CASNPTGMSPEAFF. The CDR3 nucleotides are TGTGCCAGCAACCCGACAGGGATGTCCCCTGAAGCTTTCTTT.

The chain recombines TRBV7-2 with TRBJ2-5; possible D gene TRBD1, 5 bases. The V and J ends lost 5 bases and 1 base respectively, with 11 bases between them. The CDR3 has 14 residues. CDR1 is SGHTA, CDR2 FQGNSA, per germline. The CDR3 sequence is CASSPQGSQETQYF. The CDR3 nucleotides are TGTGCCAGCAGCCCTCAGGGAAGCCAAGAGACCCAGTACTTC.

The chain's CDR3 is CASSLLPGQDDINYGYTF. The CDR3 region has the DNA TGTGCCAGTAGTTTACTACCGGGACAGGACGATATTAACTATGGCTACACCTTC. The V and J genes are TRBV19 and TRBJ1-2, with 8 bases aligning to TRBD1. CDR1 and CDR2 from the germline V gene are LNHDA and SQIVND (reference sequence). This CDR3 comprises 18 residues. V gave up 5 bases and J gave up 1 base; unmatched junction bases: 15.

The CDR3 region is CASSLQGGTYNEQFF. CDR3 DNA: TGTGCCAGCAGCTTACAGGGGGGGACCTACAATGAGCAGTTCTTC. The chain combines TRBV5-4 with TRBJ2-1; D may be TRBD1 (8 bases). This CDR3 region has 15 residues. From germline, CDR1 is SGHNT and CDR2 YYREEE (reference sequence). V dropped 2 bases and J dropped 2 bases, with 11 bases sitting between them.

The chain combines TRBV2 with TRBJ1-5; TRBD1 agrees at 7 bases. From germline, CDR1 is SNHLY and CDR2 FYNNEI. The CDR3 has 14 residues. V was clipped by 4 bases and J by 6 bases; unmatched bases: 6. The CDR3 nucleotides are TGTGCCAGCAGTGCCACAGGGGAAAGTCAGCCCCAGCATTTT. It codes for CASSATGESQPQHF.

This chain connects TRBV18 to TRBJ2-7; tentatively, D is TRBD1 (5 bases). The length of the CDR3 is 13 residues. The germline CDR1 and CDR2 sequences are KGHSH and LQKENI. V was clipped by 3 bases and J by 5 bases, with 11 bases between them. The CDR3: CASSPPGKDEQYF. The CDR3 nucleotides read TGTGCCAGCTCACCCCCAGGGAAGGACGAGCAGTACTTC.

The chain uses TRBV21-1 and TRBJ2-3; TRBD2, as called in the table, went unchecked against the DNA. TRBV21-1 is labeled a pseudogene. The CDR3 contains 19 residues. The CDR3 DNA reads TGTGCCAGCCTCTATACAGGGTGGACTAGCGGGGGGCGGGCAGATACGCAGTATTTT. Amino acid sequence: CASLYTGWTSGGRADTQYF.

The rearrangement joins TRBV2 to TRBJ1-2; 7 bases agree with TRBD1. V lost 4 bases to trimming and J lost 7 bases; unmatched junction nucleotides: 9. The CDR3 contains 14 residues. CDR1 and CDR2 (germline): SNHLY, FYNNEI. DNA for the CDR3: TGTGCCAGCAGTGCCCTCGACAGGGTGGTTGGCTACACCTTC. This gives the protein CASSALDRVVGYTF.

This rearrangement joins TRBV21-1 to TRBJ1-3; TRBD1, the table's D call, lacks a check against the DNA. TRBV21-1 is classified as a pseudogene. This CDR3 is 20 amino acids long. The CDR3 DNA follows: TGTGCCAGCAGCAACCCGGTTACAAGACAGGCACGAATTGAAGGAAACACCATATATTTT. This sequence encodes CASSNPVTRQARIEGNTIYF.

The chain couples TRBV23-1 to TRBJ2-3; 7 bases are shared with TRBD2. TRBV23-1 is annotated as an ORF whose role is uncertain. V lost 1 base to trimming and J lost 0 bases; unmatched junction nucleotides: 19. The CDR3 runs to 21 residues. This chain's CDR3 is CASSQYPRPGLSRTSTDTQYF. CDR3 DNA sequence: TGCGCCAGCAGTCAATACCCCCGTCCGGGACTATCCCGTACTAGCACAGATACGCAGTATTTT.

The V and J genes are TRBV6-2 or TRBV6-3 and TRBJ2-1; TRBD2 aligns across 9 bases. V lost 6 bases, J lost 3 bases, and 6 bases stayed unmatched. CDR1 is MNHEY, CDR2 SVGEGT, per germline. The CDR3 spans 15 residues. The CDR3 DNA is TGTGCCAGCAGCCCCCGACTAGCGGTCTACAATGAGCAGTTCTTC. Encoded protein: CASSPRLAVYNEQFF.

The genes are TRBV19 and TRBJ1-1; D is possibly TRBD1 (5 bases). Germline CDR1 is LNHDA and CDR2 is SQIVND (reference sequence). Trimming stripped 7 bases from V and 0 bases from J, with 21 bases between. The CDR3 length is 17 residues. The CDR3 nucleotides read TGTGCCAGTATACCCGTTCCAGGGAGGACCATGAACACTGAAGCTTTCTTT. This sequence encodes CASIPVPGRTMNTEAFF.